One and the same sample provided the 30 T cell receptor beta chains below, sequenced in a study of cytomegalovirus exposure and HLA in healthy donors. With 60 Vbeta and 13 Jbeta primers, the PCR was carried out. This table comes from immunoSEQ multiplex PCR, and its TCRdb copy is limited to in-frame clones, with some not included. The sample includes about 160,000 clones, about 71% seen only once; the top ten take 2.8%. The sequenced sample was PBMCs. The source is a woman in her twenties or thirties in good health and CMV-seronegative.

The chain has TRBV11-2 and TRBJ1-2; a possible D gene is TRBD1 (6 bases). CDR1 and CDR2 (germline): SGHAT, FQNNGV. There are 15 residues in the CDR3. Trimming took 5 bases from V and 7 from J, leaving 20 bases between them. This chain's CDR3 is CASSPSVQGLRGYTF. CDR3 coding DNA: TGTGCCAGCAGCCCATCCGTGCAGGGGCTGCGTGGCTACACCTTC. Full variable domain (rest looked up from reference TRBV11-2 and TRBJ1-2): EAGVAQSPRYKIIEKRQSVAFWCNPISGHATLYWYQQILGQGPKLLIQFQNNGVVDDSQLPKDRFSAERLKGVDSTLKIQPAKLEDSAVYLCASSPSVQGLRGYTFGSGTRLTVV.

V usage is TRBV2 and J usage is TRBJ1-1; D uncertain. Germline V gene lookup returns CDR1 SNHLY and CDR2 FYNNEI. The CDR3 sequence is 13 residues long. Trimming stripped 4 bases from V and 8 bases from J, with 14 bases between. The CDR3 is CASSGSTVKEAFF. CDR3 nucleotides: TGTGCCAGCAGTGGTAGTACCGTAAAGGAAGCTTTCTTT.

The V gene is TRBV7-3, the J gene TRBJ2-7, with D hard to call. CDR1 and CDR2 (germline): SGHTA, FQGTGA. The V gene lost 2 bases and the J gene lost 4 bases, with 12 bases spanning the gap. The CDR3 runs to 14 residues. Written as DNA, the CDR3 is TGTGCCAGCAGCTTAGAGTCCGCCCCATACGAGCAGTACTTC. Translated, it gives CASSLESAPYEQYF.

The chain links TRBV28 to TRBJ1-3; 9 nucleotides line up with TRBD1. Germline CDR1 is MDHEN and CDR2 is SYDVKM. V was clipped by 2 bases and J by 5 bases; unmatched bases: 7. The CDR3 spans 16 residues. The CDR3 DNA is TGTGCCAGCAGTTTACCTCCGGGACAGGGAAGAAACACCATATATTTT. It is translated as CASSLPPGQGRNTIYF.

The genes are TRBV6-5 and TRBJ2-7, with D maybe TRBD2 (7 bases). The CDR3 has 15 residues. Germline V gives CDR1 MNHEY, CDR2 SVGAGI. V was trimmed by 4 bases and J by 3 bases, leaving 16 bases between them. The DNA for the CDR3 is TGTGCCAGCAGTTGGGGCGCGGGGGCCAACTACGAGCAGTACTTC. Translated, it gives CASSWGAGANYEQYF.

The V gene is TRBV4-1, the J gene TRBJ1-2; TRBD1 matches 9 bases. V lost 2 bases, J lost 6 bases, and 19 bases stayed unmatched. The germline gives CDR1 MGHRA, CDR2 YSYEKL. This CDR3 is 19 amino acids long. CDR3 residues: CASSQIKASETGGVNGYTF. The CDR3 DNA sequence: TGCGCCAGCAGCCAAATAAAAGCTTCTGAAACAGGGGGCGTAAATGGCTACACCTTC.

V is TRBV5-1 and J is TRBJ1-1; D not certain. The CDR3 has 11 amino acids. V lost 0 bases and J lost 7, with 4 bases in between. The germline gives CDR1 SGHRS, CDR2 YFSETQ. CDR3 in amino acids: CASSLGVEAFF. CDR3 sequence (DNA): TGCGCCAGCAGCTTGGGAGTTGAAGCTTTCTTT.

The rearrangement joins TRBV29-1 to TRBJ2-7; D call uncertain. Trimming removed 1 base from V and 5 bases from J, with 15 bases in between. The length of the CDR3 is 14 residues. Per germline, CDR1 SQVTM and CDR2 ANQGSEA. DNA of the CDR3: TGCAGCGTTGAAGTGGGTTTTGGAGTTAACGAGCAGTACTTC. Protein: CSVEVGFGVNEQYF.

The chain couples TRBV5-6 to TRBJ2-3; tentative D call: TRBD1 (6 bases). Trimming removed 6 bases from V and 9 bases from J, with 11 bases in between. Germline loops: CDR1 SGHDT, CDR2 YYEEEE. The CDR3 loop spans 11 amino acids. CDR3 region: CASNQGITQYF. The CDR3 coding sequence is TGTGCCAGCAACCAGGGGATCACGCAGTATTTT.

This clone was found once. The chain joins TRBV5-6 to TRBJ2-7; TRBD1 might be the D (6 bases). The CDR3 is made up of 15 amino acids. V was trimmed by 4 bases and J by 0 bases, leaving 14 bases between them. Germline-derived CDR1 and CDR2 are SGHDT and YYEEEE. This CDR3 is CASSIDPGASYEQYF. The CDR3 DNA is TGTGCCAGCAGCATTGACCCAGGGGCCTCCTACGAGCAGTACTTC.

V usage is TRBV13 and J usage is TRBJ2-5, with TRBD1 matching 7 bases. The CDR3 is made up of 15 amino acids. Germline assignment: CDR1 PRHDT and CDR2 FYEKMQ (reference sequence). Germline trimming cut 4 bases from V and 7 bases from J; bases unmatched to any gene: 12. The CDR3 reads CASSSQSGPGGTQYF. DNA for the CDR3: TGTGCCAGCAGCTCCCAATCCGGGCCAGGGGGGACCCAGTACTTC.

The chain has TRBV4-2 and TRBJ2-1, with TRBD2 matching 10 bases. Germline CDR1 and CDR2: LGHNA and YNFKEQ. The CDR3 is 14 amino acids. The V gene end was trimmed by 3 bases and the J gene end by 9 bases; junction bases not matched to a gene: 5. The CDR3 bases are TGTGCCAGCAGCCAGATAGCGGGAGGAACTGAGCAGTTCTTC. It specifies CASSQIAGGTEQFF.

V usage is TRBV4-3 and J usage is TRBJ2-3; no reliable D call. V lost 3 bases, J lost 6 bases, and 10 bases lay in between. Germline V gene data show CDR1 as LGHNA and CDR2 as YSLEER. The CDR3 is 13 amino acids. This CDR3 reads CASSHLLGDTQYF. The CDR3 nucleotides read TGCGCCAGCAGCCACCTTCTCGGGGATACGCAGTATTTT.

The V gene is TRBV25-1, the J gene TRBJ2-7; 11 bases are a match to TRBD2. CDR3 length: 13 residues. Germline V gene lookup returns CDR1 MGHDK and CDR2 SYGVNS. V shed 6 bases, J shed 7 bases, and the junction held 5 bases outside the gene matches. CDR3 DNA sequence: TGTGCCAGCAGGCTAGCGGGAGGATGGGAGCAGTACTTC. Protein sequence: CASRLAGGWEQYF.

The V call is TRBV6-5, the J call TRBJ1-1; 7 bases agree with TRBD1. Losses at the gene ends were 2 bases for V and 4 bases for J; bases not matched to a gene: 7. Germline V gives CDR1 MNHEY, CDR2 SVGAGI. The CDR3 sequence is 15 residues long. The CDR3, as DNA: TGTGCCAGCAGTTACGAGGGGGCAGGGGGCACTGAAGCTTTCTTT. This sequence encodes CASSYEGAGGTEAFF.

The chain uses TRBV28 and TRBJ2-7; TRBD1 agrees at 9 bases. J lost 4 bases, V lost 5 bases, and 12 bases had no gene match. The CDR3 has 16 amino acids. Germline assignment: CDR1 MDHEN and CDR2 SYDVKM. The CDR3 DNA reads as TGTGCCAGCAGTCCAACCTCTGAGACAGGGGGTTACGAGCAGTACTTC. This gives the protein CASSPTSETGGYEQYF.

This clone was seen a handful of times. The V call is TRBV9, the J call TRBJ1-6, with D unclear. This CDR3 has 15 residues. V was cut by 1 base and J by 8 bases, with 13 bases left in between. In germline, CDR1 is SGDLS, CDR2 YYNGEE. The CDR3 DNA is TGTGCCAGCAGCGTATCTGTAGGGAGGGATTCACCCCTCCACTTT. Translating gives CASSVSVGRDSPLHF.

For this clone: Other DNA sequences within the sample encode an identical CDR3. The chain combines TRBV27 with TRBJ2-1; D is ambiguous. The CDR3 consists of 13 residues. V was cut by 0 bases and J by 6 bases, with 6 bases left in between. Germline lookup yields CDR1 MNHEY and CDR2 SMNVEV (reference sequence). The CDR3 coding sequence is TGTGCCAGCAGTTTATCCCTTCGCAATGAGCAGTTCTTC. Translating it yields CASSLSLRNEQFF.

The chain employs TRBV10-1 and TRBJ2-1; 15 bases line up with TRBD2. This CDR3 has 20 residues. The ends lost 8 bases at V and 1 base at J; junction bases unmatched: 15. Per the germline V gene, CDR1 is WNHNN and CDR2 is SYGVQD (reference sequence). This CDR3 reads CASCFTRTSGRAESYNEQFF. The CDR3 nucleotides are TGCGCCAGCTGCTTCACGCGGACTAGCGGGAGGGCAGAGTCCTACAATGAGCAGTTCTTC.

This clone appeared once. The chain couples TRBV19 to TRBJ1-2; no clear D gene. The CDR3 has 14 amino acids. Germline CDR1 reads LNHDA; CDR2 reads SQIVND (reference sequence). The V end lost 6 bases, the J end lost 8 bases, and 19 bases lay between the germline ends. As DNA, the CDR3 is TGTGCCAGTAGGCGGGGTGACCCCAATGGAGGCTACACCTTC. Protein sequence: CASRRGDPNGGYTF.

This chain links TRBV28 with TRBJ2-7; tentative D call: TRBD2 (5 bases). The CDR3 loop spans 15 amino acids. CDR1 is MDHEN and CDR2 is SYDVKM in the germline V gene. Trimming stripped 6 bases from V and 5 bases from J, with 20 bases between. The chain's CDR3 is CASSSPGEGRNEQYF. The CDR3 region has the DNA TGTGCCAGCAGCTCCCCCGGGGAAGGAAGGAACGAGCAGTACTTC.

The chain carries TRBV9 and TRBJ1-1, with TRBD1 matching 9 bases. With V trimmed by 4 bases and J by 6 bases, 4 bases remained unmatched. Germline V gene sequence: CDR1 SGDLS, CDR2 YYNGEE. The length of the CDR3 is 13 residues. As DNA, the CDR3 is TGTGCCAGCAGCCCTCGACAGGGGGCTGAAGCTTTCTTT. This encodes CASSPRQGAEAFF. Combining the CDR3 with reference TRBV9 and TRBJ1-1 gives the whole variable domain DSGVTQTPKHLITATGQRVTLRCSPRSGDLSVYWYQQSLDQGLQFLIQYYNGEERAKGNILERFSAQQFPDLHSELNLSSLELGDSALYFCASSPRQGAEAFFGQGTRLTVV.

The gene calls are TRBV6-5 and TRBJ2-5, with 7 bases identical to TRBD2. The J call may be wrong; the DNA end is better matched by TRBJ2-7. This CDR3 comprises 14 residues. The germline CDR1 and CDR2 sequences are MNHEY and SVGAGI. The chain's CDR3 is CASRVGRTVYEQYF. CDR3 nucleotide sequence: TGTGCCAGCAGGGTCGGGAGGACGGTCTACGAGCAGTACTTC.

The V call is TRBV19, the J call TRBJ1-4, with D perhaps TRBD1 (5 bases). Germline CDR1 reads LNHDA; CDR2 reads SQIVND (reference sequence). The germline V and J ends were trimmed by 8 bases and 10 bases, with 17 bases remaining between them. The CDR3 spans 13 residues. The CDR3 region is CASLELGRGKLFF. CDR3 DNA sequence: TGTGCCAGTTTAGAACTGGGAAGGGGAAAACTGTTTTTT.

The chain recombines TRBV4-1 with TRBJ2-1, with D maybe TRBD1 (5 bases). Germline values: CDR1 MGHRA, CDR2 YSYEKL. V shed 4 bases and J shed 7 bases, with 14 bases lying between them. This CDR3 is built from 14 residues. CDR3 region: CASSRPGRTNEQFF. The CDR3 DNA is TGCGCCAGCAGCCGCCCCGGCAGGACAAATGAGCAGTTCTTC.

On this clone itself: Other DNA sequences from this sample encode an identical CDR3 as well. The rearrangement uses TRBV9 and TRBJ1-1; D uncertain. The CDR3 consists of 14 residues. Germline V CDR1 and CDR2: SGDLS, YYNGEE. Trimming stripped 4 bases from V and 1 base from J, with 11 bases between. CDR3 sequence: CASSPGGGNTEAFF. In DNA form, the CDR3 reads TGTGCCAGCAGCCCCGGAGGAGGGAACACTGAAGCTTTCTTT.

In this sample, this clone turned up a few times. This chain's CDR3 is CASSDRGGTEAFF. DNA of the CDR3: TGTGCCAGCAGTGATAGAGGGGGAACTGAAGCTTTCTTT. V gene TRBV6-1 combines with J gene TRBJ1-1, with D perhaps matching TRBD1 (6 bases). The CDR3 length is 13 residues. Germline assignment: CDR1 MNHNS and CDR2 SASEGT. Between the trimmed V and J ends, which lost 3 bases and 5 bases, there was a span of 10 bases.

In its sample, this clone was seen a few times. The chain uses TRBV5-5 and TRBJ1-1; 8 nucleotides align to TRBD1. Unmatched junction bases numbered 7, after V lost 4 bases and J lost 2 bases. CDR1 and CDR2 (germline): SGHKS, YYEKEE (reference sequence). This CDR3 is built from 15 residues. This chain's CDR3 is CASSRWDRLNTEAFF. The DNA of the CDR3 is TGTGCCAGCAGCAGATGGGACAGGCTCAACACTGAAGCTTTCTTT.

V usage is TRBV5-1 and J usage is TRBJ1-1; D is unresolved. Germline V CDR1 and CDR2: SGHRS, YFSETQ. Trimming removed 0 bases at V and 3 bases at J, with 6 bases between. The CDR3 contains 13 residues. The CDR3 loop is CASSLGEDTEAFF. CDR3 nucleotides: TGCGCCAGCAGCTTGGGAGAAGACACTGAAGCTTTCTTT. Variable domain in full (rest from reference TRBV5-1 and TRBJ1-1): KAGVTQTPRYLIKTRGQQVTLSCSPISGHRSVSWYQQTPGQGLQFLFEYFSETQRNKGNFPGRFSGRQFSNSRSEMNVSTLELGDSALYLCASSLGEDTEAFFGQGTRLTVV.

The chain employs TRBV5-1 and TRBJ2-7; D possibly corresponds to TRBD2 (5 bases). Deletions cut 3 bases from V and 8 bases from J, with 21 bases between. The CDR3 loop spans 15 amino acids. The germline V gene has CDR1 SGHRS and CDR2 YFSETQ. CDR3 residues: CASSWSGELHTKQYF. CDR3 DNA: TGCGCCAGCAGCTGGTCTGGGGAGCTTCATACAAAGCAGTACTTC.